A single sample gave rise to the 13 T cell receptor beta chains below, sequenced in a study of T cell responses to AZD1222 COVID-19 vaccine. This table comes from immunoSEQ multiplex PCR, and its TCRdb copy is limited to in-frame clones, with some not included. The sample carries about 180,000 clones, almost 90% recorded once. This sample comprised peripheral blood, obtained on day 0 of AZD1222 vaccination. The receptors derive from an adult in good health.

The chain recombines TRBV7-8 with TRBJ1-2; 7 positions agree with TRBD1. The germline CDR1 and CDR2 sequences are SGHVS and FQNEAQ. The CDR3 length is 17 residues. The V gene end was trimmed by 5 bases and the J gene end by 8 bases; junction bases not matched to a gene: 20. CDR3 protein: CASSLGQETFLRGGYTF. DNA of the CDR3: TGTGCCAGCAGCCTTGGACAGGAGACTTTCCTAAGAGGGGGCTACACCTTC.

This rearrangement joins TRBV5-6 to TRBJ2-7, with D unresolved. CDR3 size: 10 residues. CDR1 is SGHDT, CDR2 YYEEEE, per germline. V was clipped by 7 bases and J by 7 bases, with 9 bases between them. As DNA, the CDR3 is TGTGCCAGCGGACGTAGGGAGCAGTACTTC. This codes for CASGRREQYF.

This chain connects TRBV3-1 (or the pseudogene TRBV3-2) to TRBJ2-1; 10 nucleotides match TRBD2. CDR3 length: 15 amino acids. J was trimmed by 8 bases and V by 2 bases; bases with no gene match: 6. The germline V gene encodes CDR1 LGHDT and CDR2 YNNKEL (reference sequence). CDR3 region: CASSQSSGGVDEQFF. The CDR3 DNA reads as TGTGCCAGCAGCCAATCCAGCGGGGGGGTCGATGAGCAGTTCTTC.

This clone has a handful of counts. The chain's CDR3 is CASSEALHEQYF. The CDR3 DNA is TGTGCCAGCAGTGAAGCCCTCCACGAGCAGTACTTC. The chain recombines TRBV2 with TRBJ2-7, with D unresolved. Germline CDR1 reads SNHLY; CDR2 reads FYNNEI. The CDR3 covers 12 residues. V was trimmed by 0 bases and J by 5 bases, leaving 5 bases between them.

This clone appeared a few times. The chain has TRBV30 and TRBJ1-6, with 8 bases aligning to TRBD1. The CDR3 runs to 15 residues. Germline CDR1 reads GTSNPN; CDR2 reads SVGIG (reference sequence). V dropped 2 bases and J dropped 9; count of bases not matched to a gene: 9. CDR3 in DNA: TGTGCCTGGAGTCCACAGGGGGTGAGGAGTTCACCCCTCCACTTT. Translation gives CAWSPQGVRSSPLHF.

The rearrangement links TRBV5-4 to TRBJ1-5; D unclear. V lost 0 bases to trimming and J lost 4 bases, with 26 bases between them. Germline V gives CDR1 SGHNT, CDR2 YYREEE (reference sequence). CDR3 size: 20 residues. In DNA, the CDR3 is TGTGCCAGCAGCTTGGCCTCAAACACGAGAGGTCAGAGGCGGAATCAGCCCCAGCATTTT. Protein: CASSLASNTRGQRRNQPQHF.

The rearrangement links TRBV4-1 to TRBJ2-7; 11 bases are a match to TRBD2. From germline, CDR1 is MGHRA and CDR2 YSYEKL. V lost 4 bases to trimming and J lost 2 bases; unmatched junction nucleotides: 4. This CDR3 region has 15 residues. CDR3 nucleotides: TGCGCCAGCAGCCTTGATAGCGGGGGGGCCTACGAGCAGTACTTC. This translates into CASSLDSGGAYEQYF.

Comment on this clone: Other DNA sequences in the same sample also yield this CDR3. The rearrangement joins TRBV3-1 (or the pseudogene TRBV3-2) to TRBJ2-2; TRBD2 aligns across 7 bases. The germline V gene has CDR1 LGHDT and CDR2 YNNKEL (reference sequence). Trimming removed 1 base from V and 4 bases from J; junction bases left unmatched: 0. This CDR3 has 14 amino acids. Here the CDR3 reads CASSQGGGTGELFF. CDR3 sequence (DNA): TGTGCCAGCAGCCAAGGGGGGGGCACCGGGGAGCTGTTTTTT.

This clone has only one observation. The chain carries TRBV6-5 and TRBJ1-2, with 7 bases matching TRBD1. The CDR3 is made up of 15 amino acids. J lost 5 bases, V lost 6 bases, and 12 bases had no gene match. Germline CDR1 is MNHEY and CDR2 is SVGAGI. CDR3 sequence (DNA): TGTGCCAGCAGACTAAACAGGGGTAAAGCTTATGGCTACACCTTC. It codes for CASRLNRGKAYGYTF.

This chain connects TRBV7-2 to TRBJ1-3; D unresolved. V was pared by 5 bases and J by 4 bases, with 15 bases between. The CDR3 loop spans 15 amino acids. Germline V gene sequence: CDR1 SGHTA, CDR2 FQGNSA. CDR3 sequence reads: CASSRSAGNGNTIYF. Here the CDR3 DNA reads TGTGCCAGCAGCCGCTCGGCCGGGAACGGAAACACCATATATTTT.

This chain links TRBV7-9 with TRBJ1-2; weak D call: TRBD1 (5 bases). V was cut by 0 bases and J by 6 bases, with 14 bases left in between. This CDR3 contains 15 residues. Germline CDR1 SEHNR, CDR2 FQNEAQ (reference sequence). The CDR3 protein is CASSLATGTGDGYTF. In DNA form, the CDR3 reads TGTGCCAGCAGCTTAGCGACGGGGACCGGGGATGGCTACACCTTC.

The CDR3 DNA reads TGTGCCAGTAGTGCCGGGCCGACAGTTAATGGCTACACCTTC. Its protein product is CASSAGPTVNGYTF. The V call is TRBV19, the J call TRBJ1-2; possibly TRBD1 for D (5 bases). Trimming took off 5 bases at V and 6 bases at J, with 16 bases between the two ends. The CDR3 is 14 residues long. Germline V gene lookup returns CDR1 LNHDA and CDR2 SQIVND (reference sequence).

The chain uses TRBV9 and TRBJ1-6; a possible D gene is TRBD1 (5 bases). The CDR3 is made up of 14 amino acids. Per germline, CDR1 SGDLS and CDR2 YYNGEE. The V end was cut by 2 bases, the J end by 11 bases, with 14 bases between. The CDR3, as DNA: TGTGCCAGCAGCGTTGAAGGGGTGAGGACACCCCTCCACTTT. Translated, it gives CASSVEGVRTPLHF.